These T cell receptor beta chains were read from a single sample in a study of cytomegalovirus exposure and HLA in healthy donors. Profiled with immunoSEQ multiplex PCR; TCRdb holds only in-frame clones, not every one. Among about 89,000 clones listed, about four fifths were seen once. The sequencing sample was made of PBMCs. The source is a female donor in good health and CMV-seropositive. CDR3s include the opening cysteine and the closing phenylalanine or tryptophan. A D gene is named only where the DNA matches it firmly. The size entry is marked missing in some rows and otherwise reads once, few, many or a size class.

.,TRBD2,14,TRBJ2-7,TRBV5-1,TGCGCCAGCAGCCTCCAGCGGGAGTCGGGCGAGCAGTACTTC,CASSLQRESGEQYF
.,.,11,TRBJ2-7,TRBV7-2,TGTGCCAGCAGCTCCCCGGGGGAGCAGTACTTC,CASSSPGEQYF
.,TRBD2,16,TRBJ2-3,TRBV7-2,TGTGCCAGCAGCTTAGGGGGGCGGGGGGTCCCAGATACGCAGTATTTT,CASSLGGRGVPDTQYF
few,.,18,TRBJ2-2,TRBV5-4,TGTGCCAGCAGCTGGGTGTCGGGGGGCCCGTCGAACACCGGGGAGCTGTTTTTT,CASSWVSGGPSNTGELFF
.,TRBD2,15,TRBJ2-7,TRBV7-6,TGTGCCAGCAGCTTAAGGGGACTAGCCACCGACGAGCAGTACTTC,CASSLRGLATDEQYF
.,.,15,TRBJ2-7,TRBV5-1,TGCGCCAGCAGCTTTGATATAGGGGCTGGCTCCGAGCAGTACTTC,CASSFDIGAGSEQYF
.,.,15,TRBJ2-1,TRBV27,TGTGCCAGCAGTCCGACTGTGACCGTGCACAATGAGCAGTTCTTC,CASSPTVTVHNEQFF
.,.,14,TRBJ2-2,TRBV9,TGTGCCAGCAGCCCCCGATATGACGGGGGGGAGCTGTTTTTT,CASSPRYDGGELFF
.,.,13,TRBJ1-2,TRBV28,TGTGCCAGCAGAGCAAGTGGTCCCTATGGCTACACCTTC,CASRASGPYGYTF
.,.,12,TRBJ2-7,TRBV28,TGTGCCAGCGGCGGGAACGTCTACGAGCAGTACTTC,CASGGNVYEQYF
.,.,15,TRBJ1-1,TRBV5-5,TGTGCCAGCAGCTTGGATGGTTTGGGGGGGACTGAAGCTTTCTTT,CASSLDGLGGTEAFF
.,.,14,TRBJ2-1,TRBV5-1,TGCGCCAGCAGCTTGGAGCTCGGGGGTGATGAGCAGTTCTTC,CASSLELGGDEQFF
.,TRBD2,14,TRBJ2-3,TRBV5-6,TGTGCCAGCAGCTTTTCTAGCGGGAGTAATACGCAGTATTTT,CASSFSSGSNTQYF
.,TRBD1,14,TRBJ1-6,TRBV4-2,TGTGCCAGCAGCCCCTCGACAGGGAGTTCACCCCTCCACTTT,CASSPSTGSSPLHF
few,.,15,TRBJ2-7,TRBV10-2,TGCGCCAGCAGTGCTCGGGCCTGGAGGGCTTACGAGCAGTACTTC,CASSARAWRAYEQYF
.,TRBD1,14,TRBJ1-5,TRBV19,TGTGCCAGTTGCATCTACAGGGGAGGTCAGCCCCAGCATTTT,CASCIYRGGQPQHF
.,.,17,TRBJ1-2,TRBV4-1,TGCGCCAGCGGCGATTACGGGTTCGTAGAGTTCGGTTATGGCTACACCTTC,CASGDYGFVEFGYGYTF
.,TRBD1,15,TRBJ1-2,TRBV7-2,TGTGCCAGCAGCCCATTCAGGGGGCTCTACTATGGCTACACCTTC,CASSPFRGLYYGYTF
once,TRBD1,17,TRBJ2-1,TRBV28,TGTGCCAGCAGTTTAAGGGACAGGGGGCGCACCTACAATGAGCAGTTCTTC,CASSLRDRGRTYNEQFF
.,TRBD2,16,TRBJ2-5,TRBV7-8,TGTGCCCGCAGCCCTCGACTAGCGGGAGGGCAGGAGACCCAGTACTTC,CARSPRLAGGQETQYF
.,TRBD2,15,TRBJ2-7,TRBV28,TGTGCCAGCAGTCCAGGACTAGCCCTCGCGGGGGAGCAGTACTTC,CASSPGLALAGEQYF
.,.,15,TRBJ2-5,TRBV2,TGTGCCAGCCACGGGACCCTAAAGGAGGGGAAGACCCAGTACTTC,CASHGTLKEGKTQYF
few,TRBD2,12,TRBJ2-7,TRBV5-1,TGCGCCAGACCGGGACTAGTATGCGAGCAGTACTTC,CARPGLVCEQYF
.,TRBD2,15,TRBJ2-3,TRBV7-2,TGTGCCAGCACCCCTAGCGGGGTGCGGACAGATACGCAGTATTTT,CASTPSGVRTDTQYF
.,.,15,TRBJ2-1,TRBV2,TGTGCCAGCAGTGGGTGGGGGGGGGCTCACAATGAGCAGTTCTTC,CASSGWGGAHNEQFF
.,TRBD1,14,TRBJ2-7,TRBV5-4,TGTGCCAGCAGCCTGACAGGGGGGCCCTACGAGCAGTACTTC,CASSLTGGPYEQYF
few,TRBD1,15,TRBJ2-1,TRBV5-6,TGTGCCAGCAGTAGACCCGGGACAGGGAACCATGAGCAGTTCTTC,CASSRPGTGNHEQFF
.,.,13,TRBJ1-1,TRBV27,TGTGCCAGCAGCCGGGGGGTACATACTGAAGCTTTCTTT,CASSRGVHTEAFF
.,TRBD2,13,TRBJ2-7,TRBV5-1,TGCGCCAGCAGCCCCCTTGCGGGGGACGAGCAGTACTTC,CASSPLAGDEQYF
.,.,13,TRBJ2-7,TRBV15,TGTGCCACCAGCATTAAAGGACACGACGAGCAGTACTTC,CATSIKGHDEQYF
few,TRBD2,17,TRBJ2-1,TRBV5-1,TGCGCCAGCAGCGGGACGACTAGCGGGAGGTTTTACAATGAGCAGTTCTTC,CASSGTTSGRFYNEQFF
.,TRBD2,18,TRBJ2-1,TRBV7-3,TGTGCCAGCAGCTTATTCTCCGGGACTAGTCCGCTTGTCAATGAGCAGTTCTTC,CASSLFSGTSPLVNEQFF
few,TRBD2,15,TRBJ2-7,TRBV5-1,TGCGCCAGCAGGCTGGGGAGCGGGGACTCCTACGAGCAGTACTTC,CASRLGSGDSYEQYF
.,TRBD1,14,TRBJ1-2,TRBV5-8,TGTGCCAGCAGCATCCGGGACAGAAACTATGGCTACCCCTTC,CASSIRDRNYGYPF
.,.,15,TRBJ2-5,TRBV10-1,TGCGCCAGCAGTGAGTCCCAACCCGGCCAAGAGACCCAGTACTTC,CASSESQPGQETQYF
.,TRBD1,16,TRBJ1-2,TRBV11-2,TGTGCCAGCAGCTTAGGTTTTGACAGGGGAAACTATGGCTACACCTTC,CASSLGFDRGNYGYTF
.,TRBD1,16,TRBJ2-7,TRBV6-1,TGTGCCAGCAGTGAGTTTGGGCAGGGGGCTAGATACGAGCAGTACTTC,CASSEFGQGARYEQYF
.,.,15,TRBJ1-2,TRBV28,TGTGCCAGCAGTTTACGGGGAGGCAGCTACTATGGCTACACCTTC,CASSLRGGSYYGYTF
.,TRBD2,14,TRBJ2-7,TRBV11-2,TGTGCCAGCAGCTTAGGACTAGCGGCCTACGAGCAGTACTTC,CASSLGLAAYEQYF
.,.,12,TRBJ1-1,TRBV6-5,TGTGCCAGCACCTCCTTTAACACTGAAGCTTTCTTT,CASTSFNTEAFF
.,TRBD2,14,TRBJ2-1,TRBV6-4,TGTGCCAGCAGACGACTAGCGGGGGACACCAATTTCGTCTTC,CASRRLAGDTNFVF
.,.,16,TRBJ1-1,TRBV19,TGTGCCAGTAGTATAGATCTGGGCCAGGGAGGATCAAGAGCTTTCTTT,CASSIDLGQGGSRAFF
.,.,15,TRBJ2-7,TRBV19,TGTGCCAGTAGTGATTTACCGGGACTTATGCACGAGCAGTACTTC,CASSDLPGLMHEQYF
.,.,13,TRBJ1-1,TRBV6-5,TGTGCCAGCACGAAGGGGGTGGGCACTGAAGCTTTCTTT,CASTKGVGTEAFF
.,.,14,TRBJ1-4,TRBV18,TGTGCCAGCTCCCCGATCAGGTCCGAAGAAAAACTGTTTTTT,CASSPIRSEEKLFF
.,TRBD1,17,TRBJ2-5,TRBV6-1,TGTGCCAGCAGTGGGACAGGGGGCGCCGTCTTCCAAGAGACCCAGTACTTC,CASSGTGGAVFQETQYF
.,TRBD1,14,TRBJ2-3,TRBV6-4,TGTGCCAGCCTAGGACAGGGGGCGCGAGATACGCAGTATTTT,CASLGQGARDTQYF